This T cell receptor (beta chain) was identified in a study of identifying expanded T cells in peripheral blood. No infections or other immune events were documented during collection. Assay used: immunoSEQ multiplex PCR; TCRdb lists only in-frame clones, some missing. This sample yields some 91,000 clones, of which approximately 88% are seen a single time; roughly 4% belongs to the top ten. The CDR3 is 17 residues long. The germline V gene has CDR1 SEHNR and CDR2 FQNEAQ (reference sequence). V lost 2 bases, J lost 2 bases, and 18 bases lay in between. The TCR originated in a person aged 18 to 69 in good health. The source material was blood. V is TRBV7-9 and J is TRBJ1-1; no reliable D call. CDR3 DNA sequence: TGTGCCAGCAGCTTAATCGGTAGTGTCAGAGTAAACACTGAAGCTTTCTTT. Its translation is CASSLIGSVRVNTEAFF.